This T cell receptor (beta chain) was captured by sequencing in a study of CD8 T cells in Susac syndrome. CDR3 size: 13 residues. Germline V gives CDR1 MNHEY, CDR2 SVGEGT. V lost 4 bases to trimming and J lost 3 bases, with 7 bases between them. The control participants were healthy donors, and these controls were matched with respect to both age and sex. The CD8+ and CD4+ T cells were isolated magnetically using a negative isolation approach, whereas the TEMRA cells were enriched by FACS. The RNA, roughly 0.45 to 1 ug, was put through reverse transcription using random hexamers. TCR beta CDR3 was amplified by immunoSEQ covering 54 Vbeta and 13 Jbeta. TCRdb re-analysed the immunoSEQ multiplex PCR reads in MiXCR, keeping a single row per CDR3 protein. Among around 190,000 distinct CDR3 sequences listed, approximately 95% were seen once.

The sample taken for sequencing was CD4+ T cells from PBMCs. This clonotype originated in a human donor in good health. The genes are TRBV6-2 or TRBV6-3 and TRBJ2-1; D is unclear. The CDR3 DNA sequence: TGTGCCAGCAGTTCGCGACTCTACAATGAGCAGTTCTTC. Amino acid sequence: CASSSRLYNEQFF.